The 11 T cell receptor beta chains given below trace back to one sample, sequenced in a study of beta chain features in type 1 diabetes. Expressed TCRB transcripts were sequenced, since all the RNA that had been isolated was reverse transcribed. TCRdb's copy holds only in-frame clones and misses some; the assay was immunoSEQ multiplex PCR. The data contain around 400,000 clones, about 12% of them seen just once; the ten biggest clones take up less than 0.02%. The sample comprised naive CD4+ T cells from blood. The receptors originated from a man aged 18 to 30 in good health.

Comment on this clone: This sample includes further DNA sequences coding for the same CDR3. The chain links TRBV7-2 to TRBJ2-2; 7 bases align to TRBD1. Trimming at V came to 4 bases and at J to 1 base, leaving 3 bases not matched to a gene. There are 15 residues in the CDR3. Germline CDR1 and CDR2: SGHTA and FQGNSA. The chain's CDR3 is CASSSRQGNTGELFF. The CDR3 nucleotides are TGTGCCAGCAGCTCGAGACAGGGGAACACCGGGGAGCTGTTTTTT.

This clone was seen more than once but under ten times. V and J are TRBV7-2 and TRBJ2-2; the D gene is possibly TRBD2 (6 bases). Trimming pared 0 bases from V and 5 bases from J, leaving 13 bases between. CDR1 and CDR2 (germline): SGHTA, FQGNSA. This CDR3 is 16 amino acids long. The CDR3 region has the DNA TGTGCCAGCAGCTTAGCGGCGGCGGGACGGACCGGGGAGCTGTTTTTT. Translation: CASSLAAAGRTGELFF.

The chain combines TRBV28 with TRBJ2-7; 11 nucleotides line up with TRBD1. This CDR3 has 16 amino acids. V lost 2 bases to trimming and J lost 2 bases; unmatched junction nucleotides: 5. The germline V gene has CDR1 MDHEN and CDR2 SYDVKM. The CDR3 is CASSLARGQGAYEQYF. The CDR3 bases are TGTGCCAGCAGTTTAGCGCGGGGACAGGGGGCCTACGAGCAGTACTTC.

This clone was observed a handful of times. The same CDR3 is also encoded by other DNA sequences in this sample. The chain links TRBV7-2 to TRBJ2-7, with D possibly TRBD1 on 6 matching bases. The CDR3 has 13 amino acids. From germline, CDR1 is SGHTA and CDR2 FQGNSA. Deletions cut 3 bases from V and 4 bases from J, with 10 bases between. The DNA of the CDR3 is TGTGCCAGCAGCTTCGGGCAGGGGTACGAGCAGTACTTC. Encoded protein: CASSFGQGYEQYF.

This clone was found a few times. This chain links TRBV5-1 with TRBJ2-2, with 10 bases matching TRBD1. The CDR3 is 15 amino acids. The ends lost 4 bases at V and 5 bases at J; junction bases unmatched: 5. Germline assignment: CDR1 SGHRS and CDR2 YFSETQ. The chain's CDR3 is CASSVDRGRTGELFF. The DNA of the CDR3 is TGCGCCAGCAGCGTCGACAGGGGGCGAACCGGGGAGCTGTTTTTT. The entire variable domain, with the rest obtained from reference TRBV5-1 and TRBJ2-2, is as follows: KAGVTQTPRYLIKTRGQQVTLSCSPISGHRSVSWYQQTPGQGLQFLFEYFSETQRNKGNFPGRFSGRQFSNSRSEMNVSTLELGDSALYLCASSVDRGRTGELFFGEGSRLTVL.

The chain is built from TRBV7-2 and TRBJ2-1; 8 bases are a match to TRBD2. CDR3 size: 16 residues. Germline CDR1 and CDR2: SGHTA and FQGNSA. V dropped 5 bases and J dropped 7; count of bases not matched to a gene: 13. CDR3 loop: CASSPGSRGGRNEQFF. For the CDR3, the DNA is TGTGCCAGCAGCCCAGGTAGCCGGGGGGGCAGAAATGAGCAGTTCTTC.

DNA of the CDR3: TGCAGCGTTGAAGACAGGGGCAACACCGGGGAGCTGTTTTTT. Amino acid sequence: CSVEDRGNTGELFF. The chain couples TRBV29-1 to TRBJ2-2; a possible D gene is TRBD1 (6 bases). The germline CDR1 and CDR2 sequences are SQVTM and ANQGSEA. Trimming removed 0 bases from V and 2 bases from J, with 7 bases in between. There are 14 residues in the CDR3.

Only a few counts were recorded for this clone. The CDR3 protein is CASILAGANEQFF. For the CDR3, the DNA is TGTGCCAGCATTCTAGCGGGAGCCAATGAGCAGTTCTTC. The V call is TRBV28, the J call TRBJ2-1; 10 nucleotides line up with TRBD2. CDR1 is MDHEN and CDR2 is SYDVKM in the germline V gene. J was trimmed by 6 bases and V by 7 bases; bases with no gene match: 3. This CDR3 has 13 residues.

The chain carries TRBV9 and TRBJ1-6; 8 nucleotides align to TRBD1. This CDR3 contains 15 residues. Losses at the gene ends were 4 bases for V and 6 bases for J; bases not matched to a gene: 6. The germline gives CDR1 SGDLS, CDR2 YYNGEE. CDR3 loop: CASSPPTGVNSPLHF. The CDR3 DNA reads as TGTGCCAGCAGCCCACCGACAGGGGTTAATTCACCCCTCCACTTT.

A few counts support this clone. The chain joins TRBV9 to TRBJ2-7, with a possible D match to TRBD2 (5 bases). This CDR3 spans 15 amino acids. Germline CDR1 reads SGDLS; CDR2 reads YYNGEE. V was cut by 0 bases and J by 5 bases, with 15 bases left in between. The CDR3 reads CASSVEGRPADEQYF. CDR3 nucleotide sequence: TGTGCCAGCAGCGTAGAAGGAAGACCAGCGGACGAGCAGTACTTC.

This clone was seen a few times. The chain carries TRBV28 and TRBJ2-1; TRBD1 matches at 8 bases. Unmatched junction bases numbered 3, after V lost 4 bases and J lost 1 base. CDR1 and CDR2 from the germline V gene are MDHEN and SYDVKM. The CDR3 covers 15 residues. CDR3 region: CASSWTGRSYNEQFF. The CDR3 coding sequence is TGTGCCAGCAGTTGGACAGGGAGGTCCTACAATGAGCAGTTCTTC.